What follows are 30 T cell receptor beta chains derived from one specimen sequenced in a study of response to subunit inactivated influenza vaccine. TCRdb called the RT-PCR reads again in MiXCR, with one record for every CDR3 protein. This sample has about 480,000 distinct CDR3 sequences, with approximately 12% found just once. The sequencing used PBMCs from blood, collected roughly 46 days after vaccination. The receptors originated from a man aged 45 to 65 who received an inactivated influenza vaccine.

This clonotype was detected only a few times. The genes are TRBV20-1 and TRBJ2-7, with a tentative D call TRBD1 (5 bases). Germline CDR1 reads DFQATT; CDR2 reads SNEGSKA (reference sequence). The CDR3 contains 13 residues. V was cut by 3 bases and J by 2 bases, with 11 bases left in between. CDR3 sequence: CSARDIGTYEQYF. The CDR3 bases are TGCAGTGCTAGGGACATAGGAACCTACGAGCAGTACTTC.

The J gene is TRBJ2-1, the V gene TRBV9; TRBD2 might be the D (6 bases). This CDR3 spans 16 amino acids. Trimming removed 0 bases at V and 1 base at J, with 11 bases between. CDR1 is SGDLS, CDR2 YYNGEE, per germline. In nucleotides, the CDR3 is TGTGCCAGCAGCGTAGATTCGGGAGCGTCCTACAATGAGCAGTTCTTC. As protein: CASSVDSGASYNEQFF.

The chain combines TRBV5-6 with TRBJ2-2; 7 nucleotides line up with TRBD2. This CDR3 comprises 15 residues. Trimming at V came to 2 bases and at J to 4 bases, leaving 5 bases not matched to a gene. The germline V gene has CDR1 SGHDT and CDR2 YYEEEE. CDR3 in DNA: TGTGCCAGCAGCTTTGGAGGGGAGGGCACCGGGGAGCTGTTTTTT. Translated, it gives CASSFGGEGTGELFF.

The chain links TRBV5-1 to TRBJ2-3; 7 bases are shared with TRBD1. Losses at the gene ends were 1 base for V and 2 bases for J; bases not matched to a gene: 7. Germline V CDR1 and CDR2: SGHRS, YFSETQ. The CDR3 extends over 16 amino acids. CDR3 nucleotides: TGCGCCAGCAGCTTGACCCGACAGGGAAACACAGATACGCAGTATTTT. Protein product: CASSLTRQGNTDTQYF.

This clonotype turned up a few times. The chain joins TRBV5-1 to TRBJ2-1; 9 bases map to TRBD1. This CDR3 has 18 amino acids. Germline V lookup: CDR1 SGHRS, CDR2 YFSETQ. The ends lost 0 bases at V and 0 bases at J; junction bases unmatched: 7. The CDR3 DNA reads as TGCGCCAGCAGCTTGGTACAGGGGGCCGGCTACTCCTACAATGAGCAGTTCTTC. Protein sequence: CASSLVQGAGYSYNEQFF.

This clonotype was counted at least ten times. The CDR3 nucleotides are TGTGCCAGCAGTTACAGTCGGGAGAGGGAGCAGTACTTC. This codes for CASSYSREREQYF. This chain connects TRBV6-2 or TRBV6-3 to TRBJ2-7; D perhaps matches TRBD2 (6 bases). The V and J ends lost 2 bases and 7 bases respectively, with 12 bases between them. Germline V gene lookup returns CDR1 MNHEY and CDR2 SVGEGT. The CDR3 is 13 residues long.

The J gene is TRBJ2-7, the V gene TRBV20-1; 11 bases match TRBD2. The junction had 18 bases not matched to a gene; V was cut back by 5 bases and J by 3 bases. Germline loops: CDR1 DFQATT, CDR2 SNEGSKA (reference sequence). The CDR3 has 18 residues. CDR3 residues: CSAPPSGGLAISFYEQYF. CDR3 nucleotide sequence: TGCAGTGCTCCTCCTAGCGGGGGGCTCGCTATATCCTTCTACGAGCAGTACTTC.

This chain links TRBV4-1 with TRBJ2-1; D uncertain. Germline CDR1 is MGHRA and CDR2 is YSYEKL. Trimming took 2 bases from V and 3 from J, leaving 11 bases between them. This CDR3 has 15 residues. In nucleotides, the CDR3 is TGCGCCAGCAGCCAAATCACCGGCCTCTACAATGAGCAGTTCTTC. It yields the protein CASSQITGLYNEQFF.

There are a few counts of this clonotype. The chain couples TRBV20-1 to TRBJ2-7; 7 nucleotides line up with TRBD1. J lost 5 bases, V lost 7 bases, and 8 bases had no gene match. CDR3 length equals 12 residues. Per the germline V gene, CDR1 is DFQATT and CDR2 is SNEGSKA (reference sequence). This CDR3 is CSGNRGPNEQYF. Here the CDR3 DNA reads TGCAGTGGAAACAGGGGTCCCAACGAGCAGTACTTC.

This sequence joins TRBV12-3 or TRBV12-4 and TRBJ1-1, with D hard to call. Trimming removed 5 bases from V and 2 bases from J, with 12 bases in between. The length of the CDR3 is 14 residues. The CDR3 is CASSPARGNTEAFF. CDR3 DNA: TGTGCCAGCAGTCCGGCACGGGGAAACACTGAAGCTTTCTTT.

In its sample, this clonotype was seen a few times. The chain has TRBV29-1 and TRBJ2-1; tentatively, D is TRBD1 (5 bases). Looked up from germline, CDR1 is SQVTM and CDR2 is ANQGSEA. The CDR3 sequence is 11 residues long. The V and J ends lost 3 bases and 5 bases respectively, with 5 bases between them. CDR3 DNA sequence: TGCAGCGTTGAGGGGCACAATGAGCAGTTCTTC. As protein: CSVEGHNEQFF.

The chain recombines TRBV3-1 with TRBJ2-2, with D tentatively TRBD2 (5 bases). The V end was cut by 1 base, the J end by 6 bases, with 12 bases between. CDR1 and CDR2 from the germline V gene are LGHDT and YNNKEL (reference sequence). The CDR3 has 15 amino acids. CDR3 nucleotide sequence: TGTGCCAGCAGCCAAGCAGGAATCGGGGCCGGGGAGCTGTTTTTT. It codes for CASSQAGIGAGELFF. Supplemented by reference TRBV3-1 and TRBJ2-2, the full variable domain reads DTAVSQTPKYLVTQMGNDKSIKCEQNLGHDTMYWYKQDSKKFLKIMFSYNNKELIINETVPNRFSPKSPDKAHLNLHINSLELGDSAVYFCASSQAGIGAGELFFGEGSRLTVL.

This clonotype has a count of ten or more. The chain joins TRBV10-1 to TRBJ2-5; 8 bases are shared with TRBD1. With 3 bases clipped from V and 5 bases from J, the junction kept 14 bases outside the gene matches. The CDR3 has 17 amino acids. Germline V gene sequence: CDR1 WNHNN, CDR2 SYGVQD (reference sequence). Here the CDR3 DNA reads TGCGCCAGCAGTGACCCCGGGACAGGACGACTAGGGGAGACCCAGTACTTC. Its protein product is CASSDPGTGRLGETQYF.

The table lists this clonotype with a few counts. This chain connects TRBV20-1 to TRBJ2-7, with D perhaps assigned TRBD1 or TRBD2 (5 bases each). The CDR3 spans 14 residues. Germline-derived CDR1 and CDR2 are DFQATT and SNEGSKA (reference sequence). The V end lost 2 bases, the J end lost 0 bases, and 11 bases lay between the germline ends. CDR3 loop: CSARSGAASYEQYF. The CDR3 nucleotides read TGCAGTGCTAGATCCGGGGCAGCCTCCTACGAGCAGTACTTC.

The chain employs TRBV28 and TRBJ1-2; 7 bases fit TRBD1. V lost 4 bases and J lost 5; bases outside the gene matches: 13. CDR3 length equals 16 residues. Germline assignment: CDR1 MDHEN and CDR2 SYDVKM. CDR3 coding DNA: TGTGCCAGCAGTTCCCCCGGGGCAACAGGGGTATATGGCTACACCTTC. Translated: CASSSPGATGVYGYTF.

This clonotype was observed a handful of times. This sequence joins TRBV28 and TRBJ1-2; the D is unclear. Germline lookup yields CDR1 MDHEN and CDR2 SYDVKM. V was pared by 8 bases and J by 1 base, with 8 bases between. The CDR3 contains 12 residues. The CDR3, as DNA: TGTGCCAGCGGACCGAGTAACTATGGCTACACCTTC. Translation: CASGPSNYGYTF.

This clonotype is medium-sized. The J gene is TRBJ2-7, the V gene TRBV28, with D unresolved. The germline gives CDR1 MDHEN, CDR2 SYDVKM. V lost 8 bases and J 2 bases, leaving 25 bases between the germline ends. CDR3 length equals 17 residues. This CDR3 reads CASRHTSDLPRAYEQYF. In nucleotides, the CDR3 is TGTGCCAGCCGCCATACATCGGACCTACCCCGGGCCTACGAGCAGTACTTC.

The chain uses TRBV5-6 and TRBJ2-4, with TRBD1 matching over 8 bases. Germline assignment: CDR1 SGHDT and CDR2 YYEEEE. This CDR3 has 13 amino acids. The V and J ends lost 4 bases and 11 bases, in that order; junction bases with no gene match: 8. CDR3 DNA sequence: TGTGCCAGCAGCGTCCGGGACAGGTACCTTCAGTACTTC. Encoded protein: CASSVRDRYLQYF.

The chain uses TRBV4-1 and TRBJ2-3, with 7 bases lining up with TRBD1. The CDR3 extends over 17 amino acids. J was trimmed by 1 base and V by 6 bases; bases with no gene match: 13. Germline V gene sequence: CDR1 MGHRA, CDR2 YSYEKL. CDR3 nucleotides: TGCGCCAGCAGTCGACTGGGCACAGGGGTTCGCACAGATACGCAGTATTTT. As protein: CASSRLGTGVRTDTQYF.

This clonotype occurred many times. The chain combines TRBV9 with TRBJ2-7; no clear D gene. The CDR3 length is 15 residues. Germline V gene lookup returns CDR1 SGDLS and CDR2 YYNGEE. Deletions cut 0 bases from V and 1 base from J, with 11 bases between. CDR3 in amino acids: CASSVEAGGSYEQYF. CDR3 nucleotide sequence: TGTGCCAGCAGCGTAGAGGCAGGTGGGTCCTACGAGCAGTACTTC.

The table lists this clonotype with many counts. The J gene is TRBJ2-3, the V gene TRBV20-1, with D tentatively TRBD1 or TRBD2 (5 bases each). The CDR3 has 16 amino acids. V was clipped by 5 bases and J by 6 bases, with 24 bases between them. CDR1 and CDR2 from the germline V gene are DFQATT and SNEGSKA (reference sequence). CDR3 in amino acids: CSASGTLSNIPDTQYF. In nucleotides, the CDR3 is TGCAGTGCTTCTGGGACCCTCTCCAACATTCCGGATACGCAGTATTTT.

There are a few counts of this clonotype. The chain uses TRBV12-3 or TRBV12-4 and TRBJ1-3; the D gene is possibly TRBD1 (5 bases). V lost 5 bases and J 0 bases, leaving 11 bases between the germline ends. The CDR3 extends over 15 amino acids. CDR3 sequence (DNA): TGTGCCAGCAGTCCCCGACAGCTCTCTGGAAACACCATATATTTT. This sequence encodes CASSPRQLSGNTIYF.

V and J are TRBV11-2 and TRBJ2-1; 15 nucleotides align to TRBD2. Germline CDR1 SGHAT, CDR2 FQNNGV. The CDR3 is made up of 17 amino acids. The V and J ends lost 5 bases and 4 bases, in that order; junction bases with no gene match: 6. The DNA of the CDR3 is TGTGCCAGCAGCACTGGACTAGCGGGAGGGTCTTACAATGAGCAGTTCTTC. The encoded protein is CASSTGLAGGSYNEQFF.

The rearrangement joins TRBV12-3 or TRBV12-4 to TRBJ2-5, with 8 bases fitting TRBD1. The CDR3 has 14 amino acids. J gave up 4 bases and V 6 bases, and 7 bases lay outside the gene matches. CDR3 sequence reads: CASRGQVAAETQYF. CDR3 coding DNA: TGTGCCAGCAGGGGACAGGTCGCGGCAGAGACCCAGTACTTC.

The CDR3 DNA reads TGTGCCAGCAGTTTATCACCAGGGGGCCGTGATACGCAGTATTTT. Its protein product is CASSLSPGGRDTQYF. The gene calls are TRBV27 and TRBJ2-3, with TRBD1 matching 8 bases. Germline V gene sequence: CDR1 MNHEY, CDR2 SMNVEV (reference sequence). V lost 0 bases to trimming and J lost 6 bases; unmatched junction nucleotides: 5. The CDR3 contains 15 residues.

The sample holds a few counts of this clonotype. The rearrangement links TRBV7-9 to TRBJ2-3, with TRBD1 identical over 7 bases. The CDR3 loop spans 15 amino acids. J gave up 2 bases and V 3 bases, and 5 bases lay outside the gene matches. Germline V gene data show CDR1 as SEHNR and CDR2 as FQNEAQ (reference sequence). For the CDR3, the DNA is TGTGCCAGCAGCTTGCGCGGACAGGACACAGATACGCAGTATTTT. This codes for CASSLRGQDTDTQYF.

This clonotype was picked up a small number of times. The V and J genes are TRBV6-2 or TRBV6-3 and TRBJ2-5, with TRBD2 matching over 11 bases. Germline V gene sequence: CDR1 MNHEY, CDR2 SVGEGT. This CDR3 comprises 15 residues. V was clipped by 2 bases and J by 4 bases; unmatched bases: 3. This CDR3 reads CASSYAGLAGETQYF. CDR3 DNA: TGTGCCAGCAGTTACGCCGGACTAGCGGGAGAGACCCAGTACTTC.

Only a few counts were recorded for this clonotype. The chain uses TRBV10-3 and TRBJ2-1; 8 bases map to TRBD2. Per germline, CDR1 ENHRY and CDR2 SYGVKD. The CDR3 consists of 16 residues. The V gene end was trimmed by 0 bases and the J gene end by 4 bases; junction bases not matched to a gene: 5. CDR3 bases: TGTGCCATCAGTGAGTCAGGACTAGCTGAGTACAATGAGCAGTTCTTC. Its protein product is CAISESGLAEYNEQFF.

This clonotype was counted a few times. V and J are TRBV10-3 and TRBJ2-2; 8 nucleotides match TRBD2. The germline V gene has CDR1 ENHRY and CDR2 SYGVKD. The CDR3 has 14 residues. V lost 7 bases to trimming and J lost 4 bases; unmatched junction nucleotides: 5. CDR3 region: CAITAGGGTGELFF. In DNA form, the CDR3 reads TGTGCCATCACCGCGGGAGGTGGCACCGGGGAGCTGTTTTTT.

This clonotype was counted many times. The chain combines TRBV6-2 or TRBV6-3 with TRBJ2-5; the match to TRBD1 covers 7 bases. Germline loops: CDR1 MNHEY, CDR2 SVGEGT. The CDR3 has 13 residues. The ends lost 7 bases at V and 3 bases at J; junction bases unmatched: 5. CDR3 DNA: TGTGCCAGCAAGCGGACAGGAGAAGAGACCCAGTACTTC. Protein sequence: CASKRTGEETQYF.